This TCR beta chain was recovered during a study of shared clonotypes between healthy human individuals. Study-level results: Genetic and exposure-history diversity was limited by the few donors. Clonotypes shared by all four sorted-subset donors had higher generation probabilities than non-shared clonotypes.

Naive CD8 cells were CD45RO-negative, positively selected for CCR7, excluding terminally differentiated effector memory CD45RA+ cells. This CDR3 comprises 11 residues. The germline CDR1 and CDR2 sequences are MDHEN and SYDVKM. V lost 8 bases and J 9 bases, leaving 11 bases between the germline ends. An assay was performed, and its level was deep. Original processing notes: Filtering of immunoSEQ junctional sequences could not match full-length read filtering. The data were produced by immunoSEQ multiplex PCR, yet TCRdb's version contains in-frame clones alone and is incomplete. D and trimming were read from the DNA, whereas the V and J calls and clone size are those reported in that table. The data show roughly 2,000,000 clones, over 85% seen once. For this clone: Its antigen is undetermined.

Sequencing was performed on naive CD8+ T cells from PBMCs. The genes are TRBV28 and TRBJ2-1; D gene ambiguous. This clonotype was sampled from a man in his late teens or twenties in good health. Some clones in this sample may be carry-over from other donors' samples. As DNA, the CDR3 is TGTGCCAGCCGGTCGTGGAGTGAGCAGTTCTTC. This codes for CASRSWSEQFF.